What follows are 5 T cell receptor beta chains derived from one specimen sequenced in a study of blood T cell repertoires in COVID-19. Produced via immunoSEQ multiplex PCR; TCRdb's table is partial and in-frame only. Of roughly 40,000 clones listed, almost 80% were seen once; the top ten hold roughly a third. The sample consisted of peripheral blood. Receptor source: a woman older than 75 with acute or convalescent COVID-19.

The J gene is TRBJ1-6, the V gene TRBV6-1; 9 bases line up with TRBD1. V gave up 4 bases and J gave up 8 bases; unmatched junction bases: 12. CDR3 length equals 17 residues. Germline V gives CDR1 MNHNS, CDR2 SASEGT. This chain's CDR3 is CASSGYPTGTGYSPLHF. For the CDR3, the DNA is TGTGCCAGCAGTGGTTACCCCACCGGGACAGGGTATTCACCCCTCCACTTT.

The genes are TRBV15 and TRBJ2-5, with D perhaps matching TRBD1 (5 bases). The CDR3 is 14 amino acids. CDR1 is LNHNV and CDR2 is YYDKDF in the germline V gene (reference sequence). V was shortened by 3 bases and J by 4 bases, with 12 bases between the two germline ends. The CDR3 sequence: CATSRTVGGETQYF. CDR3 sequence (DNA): TGTGCCACCAGCAGGACAGTGGGCGGAGAGACCCAGTACTTC. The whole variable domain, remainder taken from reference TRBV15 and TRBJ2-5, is DAMVIQNPRYQVTQFGKPVTLSCSQTLNHNVMYWYQQKSSQAPKLLFHYYDKDFNNEADTPDNFQSRRPNTSFCFLDIRSPGLGDTAMYLCATSRTVGGETQYFGPGTRLLVL.

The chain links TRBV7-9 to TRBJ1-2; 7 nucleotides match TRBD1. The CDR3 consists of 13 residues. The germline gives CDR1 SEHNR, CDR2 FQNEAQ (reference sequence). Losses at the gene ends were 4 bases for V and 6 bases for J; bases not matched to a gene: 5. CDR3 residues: CASSSSQGHGYTF. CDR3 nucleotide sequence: TGTGCCAGCAGCTCTTCACAGGGGCATGGCTACACCTTC.

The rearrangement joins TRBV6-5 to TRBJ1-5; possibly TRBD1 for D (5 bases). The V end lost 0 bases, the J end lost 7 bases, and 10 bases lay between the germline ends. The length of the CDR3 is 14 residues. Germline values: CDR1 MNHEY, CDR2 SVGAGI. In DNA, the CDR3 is TGTGCCAGCAGTTACTCGAGTGGGGGGCAGCCCCAGCATTTT. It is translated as CASSYSSGGQPQHF.

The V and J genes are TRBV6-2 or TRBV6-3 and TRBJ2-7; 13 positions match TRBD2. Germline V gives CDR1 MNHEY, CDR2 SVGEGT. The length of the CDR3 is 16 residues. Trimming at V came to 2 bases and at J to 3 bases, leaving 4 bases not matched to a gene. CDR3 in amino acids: CASSYRTSGRFYEQYF. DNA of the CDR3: TGTGCCAGCAGTTACAGGACTAGCGGGAGATTCTACGAGCAGTACTTC.